One T cell receptor beta chain is described in this entry. Its antigen remains unidentified. Nonspecific anti-CD3/anti-CD28 bead stimulation represents the broad CD4+ T cell repertoire. Sorting selected CD4+ T cells upregulating both CD40 ligand and CD69. Donors had undetectable plasma HIV-1 RNA, under 50 copies/mL, for 4+ years. Anti-CD28/CD49d costimulation, CD40-blocking antibody and enfuvirtide were given to CD8-depleted PBMCs for approximately 18 hours. The immunoSEQ assay was version 4, run in survey mode. Repertoires were generated with immunoSEQ multiplex PCR, while TCRdb's copy carries only in-frame clones and drops some. The data show around 40,000 clones, more than 70% seen once. The CDR3 is 14 amino acids. Germline assignment: CDR1 MNHNY and CDR2 SVGAGI (reference sequence). V gave up 6 bases and J gave up 7 bases, with 13 bases separating them. This specimen belongs to a study of persistence of HIV-infected CD4 T cells. Overall study context: Anti-CD3/anti-CD28 stimulation activated a higher proportion of cells than antigen stimulation, with lower memory fraction.

This sample comprised CD4+ T cells sorted from PBMCs after roughly 18-hour stimulation, obtained from a patient who received antiretroviral therapy. The V and J genes are TRBV6-6 and TRBJ1-6; D uncertain. The source is an adult man with HIV who was CMV-seropositive. This chain's CDR3 is CASSRLTGNSPLHF. CDR3 bases: TGTGCCAGCAGCAGACTGACGGGGAATTCACCCCTCCACTTT.